Presented here are 27 T cell receptor beta chains from one specimen sequenced in a study of OX40 agonist ivuxolimab in advanced cancers. Only in-frame clones appear in the TCRdb table, and some are missing; sequencing was by immunoSEQ multiplex PCR. Among approximately 74,000 clones, 90% were seen once, and the ten largest hold 1.5% to 2%. Here the sequenced sample was CD4+ or CD8+ T cells sorted from blood, taken in a trial of the OX40 agonist ivuxolimab. The source is an adult with an advanced solid tumor such as melanoma, head and neck, liver or kidney cancer.

This clone was recorded only once. The chain uses TRBV7-2 and TRBJ2-1, with 8 bases that match TRBD2. Germline V lookup: CDR1 SGHTA, CDR2 FQGNSA. The CDR3 runs 18 residues. J was trimmed by 7 bases and V by 4 bases; bases with no gene match: 18. The CDR3 DNA sequence: TGTGCCAGCAGCTCGCGTGGACTAGCTTGGGGCCCGACGAATGAGCAGTTCTTC. The encoded protein is CASSSRGLAWGPTNEQFF.

The CDR3 protein is CASSLGTAGEQYF. The CDR3, as DNA: TGTGCCAGCAGCTTAGGGACAGCCGGCGAGCAGTACTTC. The chain is built from TRBV13 and TRBJ2-7, with TRBD1 as a possible D gene (5 bases). V lost 0 bases to trimming and J lost 6 bases, with 9 bases between them. The CDR3 sequence is 13 residues long. Germline V gene lookup returns CDR1 PRHDT and CDR2 FYEKMQ (reference sequence).

J is TRBJ2-1 and V is TRBV11-3; 9 bases align to TRBD1. Germline assignment: CDR1 SGHNT and CDR2 YENEEA. The V and J ends lost 5 bases and 4 bases, in that order; junction bases with no gene match: 9. This CDR3 has 16 residues. This chain's CDR3 is CASSTRWGTGYNEQFF. CDR3 nucleotide sequence: TGTGCCAGCAGCACGCGATGGGGGACAGGGTACAATGAGCAGTTCTTC.

The CDR3 DNA reads as TGTGCCAGCCTGCAGGGATTAACCGGGGAGCTGTTTTTT. Translated: CASLQGLTGELFF. V and J are TRBV6-5 and TRBJ2-2; tentatively, D is TRBD1 (5 bases). V lost 8 bases and J 5 bases, leaving 12 bases between the germline ends. Germline V gene data show CDR1 as MNHEY and CDR2 as SVGAGI. This CDR3 comprises 13 residues.

The chain has TRBV30 and TRBJ1-2; no definite D call. The V and J ends lost 0 bases and 4 bases respectively, with 9 bases between them. The CDR3 contains 13 residues. From germline, CDR1 is GTSNPN and CDR2 SVGIG (reference sequence). DNA for the CDR3: TGTGCCTGGAGTGTACGCCCCATCTATGGCTACACCTTC. Protein: CAWSVRPIYGYTF. The whole variable domain, remainder taken from reference TRBV30 and TRBJ1-2, is SQTIHQWPATLVQPVGSPLSLECTVEGTSNPNLYWYRQAAGRGLQLLFYSVGIGQISSEVPQNLSASRPQDRQFILSSKKLLLSDSGFYLCAWSVRPIYGYTFGSGTRLTVV.

The CDR3 reads CASSPDSSWGGELFF. The CDR3 DNA reads TGTGCCAGCTCACCAGACAGCTCTTGGGGCGGGGAGCTGTTTTTT. V and J are TRBV18 and TRBJ2-2, with D possibly being TRBD1 (5 bases). Deletions cut 2 bases from V and 7 bases from J, with 14 bases between. CDR1 and CDR2 (germline): KGHSH, LQKENI. The CDR3 contains 15 residues.

V gene TRBV10-3 combines with J gene TRBJ1-1; D is possibly TRBD1 (6 bases). Trimming stripped 3 bases from V and 5 bases from J, with 10 bases between. This CDR3 is 13 amino acids long. CDR1 and CDR2 from the germline V gene are ENHRY and SYGVKD. CDR3 sequence: CAISDRGGTEAFF. Written as DNA, the CDR3 is TGTGCCATCAGTGACAGGGGTGGAACTGAAGCTTTCTTT.

The V call is TRBV18, the J call TRBJ2-2; D ambiguous. The CDR3 spans 17 residues. Germline lookup yields CDR1 KGHSH and CDR2 LQKENI. Trimming removed 2 bases at V and 1 base at J, with 14 bases between. The CDR3 protein is CASSPSSPGGNTGELFF. The CDR3 DNA reads TGTGCCAGCTCACCATCTTCTCCGGGCGGGAACACCGGGGAGCTGTTTTTT.

The J gene is TRBJ2-1, the V gene TRBV11-2, with TRBD2 matching 13 bases. Germline V gene sequence: CDR1 SGHAT, CDR2 FQNNGV. V was pared by 4 bases and J by 5 bases, with 5 bases of the junction left unmatched. This CDR3 has 16 residues. The CDR3 sequence is CASSSEGLAGNNEQFF. CDR3 nucleotide sequence: TGTGCCAGCAGCTCAGAGGGACTAGCGGGAAACAATGAGCAGTTCTTC.

This chain uses TRBV6-5 with TRBJ2-3; D tentatively fits TRBD1 or TRBD2 (7 bases each). The CDR3 covers 14 residues. The germline V gene has CDR1 MNHEY and CDR2 SVGAGI. V was pared by 6 bases and J by 5 bases, with 15 bases between. The CDR3 is CASRGRGLGDTQYF. CDR3 bases: TGTGCCAGCAGGGGGAGGGGGCTTGGAGATACGCAGTATTTT.

V and J are TRBV4-2 and TRBJ2-5; 13 bases agree with TRBD2. J lost 4 bases, V lost 1 base, and 0 bases had no gene match. Germline values: CDR1 LGHNA, CDR2 YNFKEQ. CDR3 length: 15 amino acids. The CDR3 is CASSQGTSGRETQYF. Here the CDR3 DNA reads TGTGCCAGCAGCCAAGGGACTAGCGGGAGAGAGACCCAGTACTTC.

The chain joins TRBV18 to TRBJ2-3; possibly TRBD1 for D (6 bases). Germline V gene lookup returns CDR1 KGHSH and CDR2 LQKENI. This CDR3 has 14 residues. Trimming took off 3 bases at V and 6 bases at J, with 13 bases between the two ends. The CDR3 DNA sequence: TGTGCCAGCTCACCGCAGGGGTTTATGGATACGCAGTATTTT. This encodes CASSPQGFMDTQYF.

This chain uses TRBV4-3 with TRBJ2-7; D is possibly TRBD1 (5 bases). Per germline, CDR1 LGHNA and CDR2 YSLEER. This CDR3 comprises 16 residues. The V end lost 0 bases, the J end lost 3 bases, and 15 bases lay between the germline ends. The DNA of the CDR3 is TGCGCCAGCAGCCAAGAACGGTTTGGGCAGGGCTACGAGCAGTACTTC. It encodes CASSQERFGQGYEQYF.

The rearrangement uses TRBV11-3 and TRBJ2-7; D remains ambiguous. The CDR3 covers 12 residues. In germline, CDR1 is SGHNT, CDR2 YENEEA. V lost 1 base and J 6 bases, leaving 7 bases between the germline ends. In DNA form, the CDR3 reads TGTGCCAGCAGCTTAGGTAACACCGAGCAGTACTTC. Its protein is CASSLGNTEQYF.

The genes are TRBV28 and TRBJ1-1; weak D call: TRBD1 (6 bases). This CDR3 region has 13 residues. V was shortened by 7 bases and J by 10 bases, with 19 bases between the two germline ends. Germline V gives CDR1 MDHEN, CDR2 SYDVKM. The CDR3 is CASKQKETGAAFF. CDR3 sequence (DNA): TGTGCCAGCAAACAGAAAGAGACGGGGGCAGCTTTCTTT.

The chain links TRBV7-8 to TRBJ1-2; D possibly corresponds to TRBD1 (5 bases). There are 14 residues in the CDR3. V was shortened by 5 bases and J by 11 bases, with 21 bases between the two germline ends. Per the germline V gene, CDR1 is SGHVS and CDR2 is FQNEAQ. The CDR3 DNA reads as TGTGCCAGCAGCAACACGGGACGGGGGGAATGGTACACCTTC. It encodes CASSNTGRGEWYTF.

This chain uses TRBV2 with TRBJ1-5, with a possible D match to TRBD1 (6 bases). CDR3 size: 16 residues. V was pared by 6 bases and J by 4 bases, with 19 bases between. Germline V gene lookup returns CDR1 SNHLY and CDR2 FYNNEI. DNA for the CDR3: TGTGCCAGCAGCCCTCCGGCCAGGGGTACAAATCAGCCCCAGCATTTT. Protein: CASSPPARGTNQPQHF.

J is TRBJ1-5 and V is TRBV28; 8 bases align to TRBD1. The CDR3 is 15 amino acids. J lost 9 bases, V lost 5 bases, and 12 bases had no gene match. Germline CDR1 MDHEN, CDR2 SYDVKM. CDR3 DNA: TGTGCCAGCAGTGGGACCGGGACAGGCAATGGGCCCCAGCATTTT. It specifies CASSGTGTGNGPQHF.

This clone came up once. The chain couples TRBV6-5 to TRBJ2-1; D is unclear. Germline CDR1 reads MNHEY; CDR2 reads SVGAGI. The CDR3 is 14 residues long. The V end was cut by 7 bases, the J end by 0 bases, with 10 bases between. The CDR3: CASKRTSSYNEQFF. CDR3 nucleotide sequence: TGTGCCAGCAAAAGGACGAGCTCCTACAATGAGCAGTTCTTC.

The V gene is TRBV10-3, the J gene TRBJ2-7, with D possibly being TRBD2 (5 bases). Germline V gene sequence: CDR1 ENHRY, CDR2 SYGVKD. This CDR3 is built from 13 residues. Trimming pared 11 bases from V and 3 bases from J, leaving 17 bases between. The CDR3 region is CAVRTDVDYEQYF. Written as DNA, the CDR3 is TGTGCCGTTAGGACTGACGTTGACTACGAGCAGTACTTC.

This clone was recorded only once. The V call is TRBV28, the J call TRBJ1-3; no firm D call. The CDR3 spans 17 residues. V gave up 4 bases and J gave up 0 bases, with 16 bases separating them. Per the germline V gene, CDR1 is MDHEN and CDR2 is SYDVKM. CDR3 nucleotides: TGTGCCAGCAGTTCATTCGGGGAGGCTGTCTCTGGAAACACCATATATTTT. It codes for CASSSFGEAVSGNTIYF.

CDR3 sequence: CASSPGQHNSPLHF. The CDR3 DNA sequence: TGTGCCAGCAGCCCCGGACAGCATAATTCACCCCTCCACTTT. The J gene is TRBJ1-6, the V gene TRBV5-4; D is possibly TRBD1 (6 bases). The CDR3 has 14 residues. Germline V gives CDR1 SGHNT, CDR2 YYREEE (reference sequence). V lost 4 bases, J lost 5 bases, and 10 bases lay in between. The full variable domain, completed using reference TRBV5-4 and TRBJ1-6, is ETGVTQSPTHLIKTRGQQVTLRCSSQSGHNTVSWYQQALGQGPQFIFQYYREEENGRGNFPPRFSGLQFPNYSSELNVNALELDDSALYLCASSPGQHNSPLHFGNGTRLTVT.

The chain recombines TRBV19 with TRBJ1-5; TRBD1 might be the D (6 bases). Trimming removed 5 bases from V and 6 bases from J, with 11 bases in between. CDR1 is LNHDA and CDR2 is SQIVND in the germline V gene (reference sequence). The CDR3 length is 13 residues. This CDR3 is CASSRGARQPQHF. CDR3 DNA sequence: TGTGCCAGTAGTCGGGGGGCGCGTCAGCCCCAGCATTTT.

Here the CDR3 DNA reads TGTGCCAGCAGCGACTCCTCCGGCTACAATGAGCAGTTCTTC. It encodes CASSDSSGYNEQFF. The V call is TRBV25-1, the J call TRBJ2-1; no clear D. Germline V gene lookup returns CDR1 MGHDK and CDR2 SYGVNS. The CDR3 runs 14 residues. V shed 6 bases and J shed 3 bases, with 12 bases lying between them.

The rearrangement uses TRBV2 and TRBJ1-4, with D perhaps matching TRBD1 (5 bases). Germline V CDR1 and CDR2: SNHLY, FYNNEI. The length of the CDR3 is 15 residues. Trimming shortened V by 3 bases and J by 8 bases, and 16 bases separated the two germline ends. The CDR3 sequence: CASSDGGTGGEKLFF. The CDR3 bases are TGTGCCAGCAGTGATGGGGGGACGGGCGGCGAAAAACTGTTTTTT.

The gene calls are TRBV4-1 and TRBJ2-5, with no clear D. The length of the CDR3 is 15 residues. Trimming cost V 0 bases and J 4 bases, with 12 bases left between them. Per germline, CDR1 MGHRA and CDR2 YSYEKL. The CDR3 sequence is CASSQDGRVGETQYF. In nucleotides, the CDR3 is TGCGCCAGCAGCCAAGATGGAAGGGTGGGAGAGACCCAGTACTTC.

V and J are TRBV18 and TRBJ1-1; no reliable D call. Per germline, CDR1 KGHSH and CDR2 LQKENI. Trimming took off 1 base at V and 7 bases at J, with 7 bases between the two ends. This CDR3 contains 12 residues. CDR3 bases: TGTGCCAGCTCACCACGGAGGGATGAAGCTTTCTTT. The encoded protein is CASSPRRDEAFF.